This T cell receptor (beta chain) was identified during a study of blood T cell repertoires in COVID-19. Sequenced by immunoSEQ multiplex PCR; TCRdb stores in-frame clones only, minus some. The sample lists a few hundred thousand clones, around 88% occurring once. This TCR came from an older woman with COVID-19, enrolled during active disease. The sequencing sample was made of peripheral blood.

In DNA form, the CDR3 reads TGTGCCAGCAGCTCCCCCTCCAGGGGGTTAGGGTCACCCCTCCACTTT. Encoded protein: CASSSPSRGLGSPLHF. The chain links TRBV7-8 to TRBJ1-6; 7 bases are a match to TRBD1. The CDR3 loop spans 16 amino acids. Germline lookup yields CDR1 SGHVS and CDR2 FQNEAQ. V was clipped by 4 bases and J by 10 bases; unmatched bases: 13.